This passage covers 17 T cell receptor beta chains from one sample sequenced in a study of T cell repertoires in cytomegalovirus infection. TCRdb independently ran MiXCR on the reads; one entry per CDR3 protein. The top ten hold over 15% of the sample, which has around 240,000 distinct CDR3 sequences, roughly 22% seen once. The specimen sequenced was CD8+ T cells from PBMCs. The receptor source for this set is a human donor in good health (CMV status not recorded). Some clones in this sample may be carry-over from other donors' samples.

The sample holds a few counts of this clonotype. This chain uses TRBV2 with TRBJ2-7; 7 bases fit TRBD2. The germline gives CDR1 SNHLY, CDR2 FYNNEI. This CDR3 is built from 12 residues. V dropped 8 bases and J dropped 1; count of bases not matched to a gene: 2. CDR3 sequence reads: CASRGDSYEQYF. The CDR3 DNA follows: TGTGCCAGCCGGGGGGATTCCTACGAGCAGTACTTC.

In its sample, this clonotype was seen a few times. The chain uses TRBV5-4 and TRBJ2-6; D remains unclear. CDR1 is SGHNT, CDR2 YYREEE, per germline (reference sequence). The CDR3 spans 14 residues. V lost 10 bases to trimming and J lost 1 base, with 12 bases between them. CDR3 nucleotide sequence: TGTGCCTCCGACGTGCATTCTGGGGCCAACGTCCTGACTTTC. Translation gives CASDVHSGANVLTF.

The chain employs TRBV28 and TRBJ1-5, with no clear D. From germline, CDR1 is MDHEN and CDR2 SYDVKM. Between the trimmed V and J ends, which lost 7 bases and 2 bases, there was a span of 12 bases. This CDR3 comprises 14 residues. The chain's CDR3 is CASNLGSGNQPQHF. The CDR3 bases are TGTGCCAGCAACCTCGGTAGTGGCAATCAGCCCCAGCATTTT.

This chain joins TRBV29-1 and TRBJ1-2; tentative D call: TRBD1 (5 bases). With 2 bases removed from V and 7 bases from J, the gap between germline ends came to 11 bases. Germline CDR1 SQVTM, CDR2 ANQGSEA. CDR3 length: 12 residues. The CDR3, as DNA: TGCAGCGTTGAACAGGGTAATGGTGGCTACACCTTC. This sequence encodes CSVEQGNGGYTF.

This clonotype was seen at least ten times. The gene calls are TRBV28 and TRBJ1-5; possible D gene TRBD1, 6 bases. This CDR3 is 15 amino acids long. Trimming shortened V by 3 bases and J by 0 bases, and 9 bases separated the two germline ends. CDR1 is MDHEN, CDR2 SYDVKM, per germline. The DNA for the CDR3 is TGTGCCAGCAGTTTGACAGGCTATAGCAATCAGCCCCAGCATTTT. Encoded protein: CASSLTGYSNQPQHF.

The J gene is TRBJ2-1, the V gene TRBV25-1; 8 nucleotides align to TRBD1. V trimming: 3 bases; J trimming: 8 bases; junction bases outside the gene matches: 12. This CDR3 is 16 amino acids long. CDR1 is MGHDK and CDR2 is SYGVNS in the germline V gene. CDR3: CASSDLGQGAWDEQFF. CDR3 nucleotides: TGTGCCAGCAGTGATCTTGGGCAGGGGGCTTGGGATGAGCAGTTCTTC.

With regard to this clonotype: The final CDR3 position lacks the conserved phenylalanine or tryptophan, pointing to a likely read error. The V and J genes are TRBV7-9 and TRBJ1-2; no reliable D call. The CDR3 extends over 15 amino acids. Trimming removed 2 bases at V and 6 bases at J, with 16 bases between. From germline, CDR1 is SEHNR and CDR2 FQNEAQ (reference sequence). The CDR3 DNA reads TGTGCCAGCAGCTTAATCTCCGATGGGATAAATGGCTACACCTCC. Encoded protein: CASSLISDGINGYTS.

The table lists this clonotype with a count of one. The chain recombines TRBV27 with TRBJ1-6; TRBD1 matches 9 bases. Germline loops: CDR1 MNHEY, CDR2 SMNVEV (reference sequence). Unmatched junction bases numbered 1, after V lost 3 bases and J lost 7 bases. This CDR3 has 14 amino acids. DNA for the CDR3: TGTGCCAGCAGTTTTGACAGGGGGAATTCACCCCTCCACTTT. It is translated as CASSFDRGNSPLHF.

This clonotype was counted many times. CDR3 sequence reads: CASSSPLDGGEDTQYF. The DNA for the CDR3 is TGTGCCAGCAGTTCCCCTTTAGACGGGGGCGAAGATACGCAGTATTTT. J is TRBJ2-3 and V is TRBV7-6; tentatively, D is TRBD1 or TRBD2 (6 bases each). V gave up 6 bases and J gave up 5 bases, with 21 bases separating them. CDR1 and CDR2 from the germline V gene are SGHVS and FNYEAQ. This CDR3 is built from 16 residues.

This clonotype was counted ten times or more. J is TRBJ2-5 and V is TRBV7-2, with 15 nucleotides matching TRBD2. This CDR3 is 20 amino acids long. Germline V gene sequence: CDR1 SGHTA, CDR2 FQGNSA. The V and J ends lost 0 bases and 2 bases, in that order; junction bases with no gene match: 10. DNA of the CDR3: TGTGCCAGCAGCTTAGCGCGAGGACTAGCGGGGGGGCCGCGTCAAGAGACCCAGTACTTC. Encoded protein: CASSLARGLAGGPRQETQYF.

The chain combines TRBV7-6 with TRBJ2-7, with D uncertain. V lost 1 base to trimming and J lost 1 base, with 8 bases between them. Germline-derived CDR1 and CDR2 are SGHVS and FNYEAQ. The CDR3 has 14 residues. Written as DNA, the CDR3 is TGTGCCAGCAGCTTAGGCAGTTTTTCCTACGAGCAGTACTTC. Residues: CASSLGSFSYEQYF.

DNA for the CDR3: TGCAGTGCTCCAGGACTAGCGGGAATATACCAAGAGACCCAGTACTTC. Residues: CSAPGLAGIYQETQYF. V and J are TRBV20-1 and TRBJ2-5; 12 nucleotides agree with TRBD2. Germline lookup yields CDR1 DFQATT and CDR2 SNEGSKA (reference sequence). This CDR3 region has 16 residues. The V and J ends lost 5 bases and 0 bases, in that order; junction bases with no gene match: 7.

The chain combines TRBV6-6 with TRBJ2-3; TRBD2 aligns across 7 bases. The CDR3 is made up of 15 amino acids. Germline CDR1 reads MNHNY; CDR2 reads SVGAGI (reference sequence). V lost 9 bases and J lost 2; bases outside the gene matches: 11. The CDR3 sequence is CASNTVGDYTDTQYF. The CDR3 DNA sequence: TGTGCCAGTAATACCGTCGGGGACTACACAGATACGCAGTATTTT.

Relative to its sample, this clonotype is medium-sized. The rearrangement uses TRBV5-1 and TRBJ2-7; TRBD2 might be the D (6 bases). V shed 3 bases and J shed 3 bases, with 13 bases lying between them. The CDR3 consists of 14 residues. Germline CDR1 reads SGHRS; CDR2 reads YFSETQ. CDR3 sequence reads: CASSSGDGYYEQYF. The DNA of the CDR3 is TGCGCCAGCAGCTCGGGGGACGGATACTACGAGCAGTACTTC. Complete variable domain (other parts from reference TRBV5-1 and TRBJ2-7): KAGVTQTPRYLIKTRGQQVTLSCSPISGHRSVSWYQQTPGQGLQFLFEYFSETQRNKGNFPGRFSGRQFSNSRSEMNVSTLELGDSALYLCASSSGDGYYEQYFGPGTRLTVT.

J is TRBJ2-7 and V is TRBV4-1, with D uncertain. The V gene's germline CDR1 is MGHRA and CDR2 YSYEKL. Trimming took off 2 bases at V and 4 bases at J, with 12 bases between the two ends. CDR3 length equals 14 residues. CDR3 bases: TGCGCCAGCAGCCAAAATACCCCAGGATACGAGCAGTACTTC. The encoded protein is CASSQNTPGYEQYF.

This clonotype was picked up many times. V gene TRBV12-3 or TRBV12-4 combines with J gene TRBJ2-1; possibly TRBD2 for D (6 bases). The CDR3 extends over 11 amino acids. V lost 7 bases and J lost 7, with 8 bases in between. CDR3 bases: TGTGCCAGCACTGGAGGGAATGAGCAGTTCTTC. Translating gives CASTGGNEQFF.

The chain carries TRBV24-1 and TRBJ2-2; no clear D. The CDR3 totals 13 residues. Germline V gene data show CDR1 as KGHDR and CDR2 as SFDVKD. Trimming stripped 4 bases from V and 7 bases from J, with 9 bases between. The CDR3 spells CATSERGFGELFF. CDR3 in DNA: TGTGCCACCAGTGAAAGAGGTTTCGGGGAGCTGTTTTTT.